This T cell receptor beta chain was identified in a study of blood T cell repertoires in COVID-19. Generated by immunoSEQ multiplex PCR, the TCRdb table keeps only in-frame clones and is missing some. This table holds around 60,000 clones, 75% to 85% found once. Germline CDR1 is SGHVS and CDR2 is FNYEAQ. The V and J ends lost 4 bases and 0 bases, in that order; junction bases with no gene match: 2. This CDR3 has 16 residues. This clone was observed a handful of times. The sequence was obtained from a man older than 75 with acute or convalescent COVID-19. The genes are TRBV7-6 and TRBJ2-7; 14 nucleotides agree with TRBD2. The specimen was peripheral blood. The CDR3 coding sequence is TGTGCCAGCAGCTCCGGGACTAGCGGGGGCTCCTACGAGCAGTACTTC. Translation gives CASSSGTSGGSYEQYF.